This TCR beta chain was captured by sequencing in a study of immune evolution from preneoplasia to lung adenocarcinoma. J lost 5 bases, V lost 3 bases, and 4 bases had no gene match. Germline-derived CDR1 and CDR2 are SQVTM and ANQGSEA. The CDR3 contains 13 residues. Clones were sequenced by immunoSEQ multiplex PCR, and TCRdb holds only the in-frame ones, with some missing. The sample contains about 9,900 clones, around 89% of which appear only once. The sample consisted of FFPE invasive lung adenocarcinoma tissue. This TCR was sampled from a person aged 65-85 years with invasive lung adenocarcinoma. Some clones in this sample may be carry-over from other donors' samples. This chain uses TRBV29-1 with TRBJ1-1, with TRBD1 matching 9 bases. The CDR3 sequence is CSVEGQGGTEAFF. In DNA form, the CDR3 reads TGCAGCGTTGAGGGACAGGGTGGAACTGAAGCTTTCTTT.